This T cell receptor beta chain comes out of a study of shared clonotypes between healthy human individuals. Study-wide context: Per-donor plates numbered three CD4 naive, three CD4 memory, two CD8 naive and one CD8 memory.

This CDR3 is built from 15 residues. Germline loops: CDR1 MNHNY, CDR2 SVGAGI (reference sequence). V was pared by 7 bases and J by 5 bases, with 12 bases of the junction left unmatched. General study results and limits: Generation of non-shared clonotypes was less probable than generation of clonotypes shared by all four donors.

The authors distributed each subset's genomic DNA evenly over several immunoSEQ plates. Authors' methods: Sequence data from immunoSEQ were junction-only and lacked quality scores; consequently, filtering differed. The assay was immunoSEQ multiplex PCR, and TCRdb's table has in-frame clones only and misses some. V, J and clone size derive from that table, while D and trimming were established from the DNA sequence. The data contain approximately 1,000,000 clones, about 80% of them singletons. A word on this clone: Antigen unknown.

The origin of this receptor is a man aged 18 to 29 in good health. Some clones in this sample may be carry-over from other donors' samples. The gene calls are TRBV6-6 and TRBJ2-5; 8 bases fit TRBD2. The sample taken for sequencing was memory CD4+ T cells from PBMCs. Subset: CD45RA-negative fraction. CDR3 region: CASTLLSGSWETQYF. The CDR3 region has the DNA TGTGCCAGCACCCTGCTAAGCGGGAGTTGGGAGACCCAGTACTTC.